This TCR beta chain emerged from a study of blood T cell repertoires in COVID-19 (dated by TCRdb to about 2020). Regarding the study in general: Samples from collaborators originated in the United States, Italy and Spain and spanned both the acute and convalescent phases of COVID-19. The prospective study material was composed of cDNA or gDNA derived from T cells, B-cell-depleted T cells, or PBMCs. Subjects who had been exposed to COVID-19, were actively infected with it, or had recovered from it provided the deeply sampled blood TCRbeta repertoires that made up the dataset. The repertoires were made available in a free public database intended to serve as a resource for research on the immune response to SARS-CoV-2. Samples were obtained from the ongoing ImmuneRACE study (first 160 participants) and from about 1,300 subjects provided by 6 global collaborators. A de-identified subject ID, COVID-19 status, age in years and sex were almost always included in the sample metadata. Where available, HLA class I and class II types were taken from metadata supplied by the sample provider and were not determined by assay-based typing.

The CDR3, cysteine through phenylalanine, is 15 amino acids long. Only the CDR3 region is kept as DNA, spanning 45 bases read in frame from base 1. CDR1 and CDR2 were assigned from the germline V gene (reference sequence) as GTSNPN and SVGIG. V loses 0 bases of germline sequence and J loses 2 bases, and the interval between the two ends is 11 bases. Points the paper makes about the study in general: The amount of clinical and demographic metadata varied by source and participant and was provided uncurated.

Comment on this clone: It has no known antigen specificity. The input lacks base qualities; no much larger clone sits a single base away.

Whole blood was collected in K2EDTA tubes by collaborating institutions according to the institutions' own protocols. For TCRbeta analysis, collaborators shipped samples as frozen whole blood, isolated PBMCs, or DNA extracted from either of those sample types. TCRbeta CDR3 regions were amplified from genomic DNA by means of the immunoSEQ Assay, a bias-controlled multiplex PCR. The authors' analysis ran thus. Nucleated cell counts per sample were estimated from amplification of reference gene primers within the assay. Sequence reads were collapsed and filtered to measure the absolute abundance of every unique TCRbeta CDR3 rearrangement. Productive Simpson clonality was computed per sample as the square root of Simpson's diversity index over productive rearrangements. TCRdb holds this immuneACCESS table with in-frame rearrangements only. Some clones are missing; in checked studies, unresolved V genes explain under half, and the rest has no known cause. That table supplies the V and J calls and clone size; D and trimming were determined from the DNA. The sample table records about 400,000 clones; more than 80% of these occur just once. Of the sample, around 1.2% is held by the ten largest clones.

The sequenced material came from peripheral blood. The TCR originated in a man aged 35-49 years with acute or convalescent COVID-19. The sequence is built from TRBV30 and TRBJ1-5; a weak D assignment points to TRBD1 (5 bases agree). The bases read TGTGCCTGGAGTGTAATGGGGCTTCGCAATCAGCCCCAGCATTTT. Its translation reads: CAWSVMGLRNQPQHF.